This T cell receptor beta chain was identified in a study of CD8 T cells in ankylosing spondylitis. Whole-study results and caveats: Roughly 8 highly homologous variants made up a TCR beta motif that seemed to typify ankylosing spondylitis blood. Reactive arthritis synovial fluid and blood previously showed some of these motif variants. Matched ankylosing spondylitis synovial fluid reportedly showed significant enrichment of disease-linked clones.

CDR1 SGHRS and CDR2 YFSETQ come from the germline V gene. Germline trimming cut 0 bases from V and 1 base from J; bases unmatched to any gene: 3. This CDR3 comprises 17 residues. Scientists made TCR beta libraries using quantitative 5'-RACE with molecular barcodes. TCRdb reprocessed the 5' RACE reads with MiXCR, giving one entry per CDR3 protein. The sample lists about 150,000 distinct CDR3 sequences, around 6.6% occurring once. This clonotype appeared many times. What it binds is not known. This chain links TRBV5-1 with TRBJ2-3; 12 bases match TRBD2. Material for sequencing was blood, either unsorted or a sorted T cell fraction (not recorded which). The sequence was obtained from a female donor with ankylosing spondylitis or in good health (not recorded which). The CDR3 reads CASSLARTSGGTDTQYF. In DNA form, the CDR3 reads TGCGCCAGCAGCTTGGCCAGGACTAGCGGGGGCACAGATACGCAGTATTTT.